This TCR beta chain came from a study of T cells after yellow fever vaccination. The length of the CDR3 is 14 residues. V was clipped by 5 bases and J by 3 bases; unmatched bases: 6. Germline CDR1 SGHVS, CDR2 FNYEAQ. TCRdb called the 5' RACE reads again in MiXCR, with one record for every CDR3 protein. In the table there are tens of thousands of distinct CDR3 sequences, approximately 7% of which are singletons. This clonotype was recorded at least ten times. Sequenced here: CD8+ T cells sorted from PBMCs, sampled 4 to 6 days after the first yellow fever vaccination. V gene TRBV7-6 combines with J gene TRBJ2-5; TRBD2 matches 7 bases. The TCR comes from a man aged 18 to 29 who received the YFV17D yellow fever vaccine. CDR3 region: CASSASGAKETQYF. CDR3 DNA sequence: TGTGCCAGCAGCGCCAGCGGGGCGAAAGAGACCCAGTACTTC.